A selection of T cell receptor beta chains follows, all from one sample in a study of blood T cell repertoires in COVID-19. Using immunoSEQ multiplex PCR, the repertoire was profiled, and TCRdb retains in-frame clones only, with some absent. The sample has over 150,000 clones; 81% are singletons. The sequencing input was peripheral blood. All receptors come from a woman at least 80 years old with COVID-19, enrolled during active disease. CDR3s include the opening cysteine and the closing phenylalanine or tryptophan. Fields, in order: clone size, J gene, D gene, V gene, CDR3 length, CDR3 protein, CDR3 DNA. D genes are given only for firm matches. Clone size, where shown, is once, few, many, or a class for clones that have expanded.

clone_size: -; j_call: TRBJ1-6; d_call: TRBD1; v_call: TRBV9; cdr3_length: 15; cdr3_aa: CASSSGTVYNSPLHF; cdr3_nt: TGTGCCAGTAGTTCCGGGACAGTTTATAATTCACCCCTCCACTTT
clone_size: -; j_call: TRBJ1-5; d_call: TRBD1; v_call: TRBV5-5; cdr3_length: 15; cdr3_aa: CASSRGQLSNQPQHF; cdr3_nt: TGTGCCAGCAGCAGGGGACAGCTTAGCAATCAGCCCCAGCATTTT
clone_size: -; j_call: TRBJ2-7; d_call: TRBD2; v_call: TRBV2; cdr3_length: 14; cdr3_aa: CASRGTILSYEQYF; cdr3_nt: TGTGCCAGCCGAGGGACTATTCTATCCTACGAGCAGTACTTC
clone_size: -; j_call: TRBJ2-1; d_call: TRBD1; v_call: TRBV12-3/TRBV12-4; cdr3_length: 13; cdr3_aa: CASSDRGKIGQFF; cdr3_nt: TGTGCCAGCAGCGACAGGGGGAAGATCGGGCAGTTCTTC
clone_size: -; j_call: TRBJ1-3; d_call: -; v_call: TRBV7-6; cdr3_length: 14; cdr3_aa: CASSKQGAGNTIYF; cdr3_nt: TGTGCCAGCAGCAAGCAGGGTGCTGGAAACACCATATATTTT
clone_size: -; j_call: TRBJ1-6; d_call: TRBD1; v_call: TRBV27; cdr3_length: 15; cdr3_aa: CASSAGGQGRSPLHF; cdr3_nt: TGTGCCAGCAGTGCGGGGGGACAGGGCCGTTCACCCCTCCACTTT
clone_size: -; j_call: TRBJ2-1; d_call: TRBD2; v_call: TRBV29-1; cdr3_length: 16; cdr3_aa: CSVVGVLAGGKNEQFF; cdr3_nt: TGCAGCGTTGTAGGGGTACTAGCGGGAGGGAAGAATGAGCAGTTCTTC
clone_size: -; j_call: TRBJ2-5; d_call: TRBD2; v_call: TRBV9; cdr3_length: 15; cdr3_aa: CASSPLGTSFGTQYF; cdr3_nt: TGTGCCAGCAGCCCCCTTGGGACTAGCTTTGGGACCCAGTACTTC
clone_size: -; j_call: TRBJ1-1; d_call: -; v_call: TRBV5-5; cdr3_length: 13; cdr3_aa: CASSFSADTEAFF; cdr3_nt: TGTGCCAGCAGCTTTTCGGCGGACACTGAAGCTTTCTTT
clone_size: once; j_call: TRBJ2-5; d_call: TRBD2; v_call: TRBV10-3; cdr3_length: 15; cdr3_aa: CAISKTSGKKETQYF; cdr3_nt: TGTGCCATCAGTAAGACTAGCGGGAAGAAAGAGACCCAGTACTTC
clone_size: -; j_call: TRBJ1-4; d_call: TRBD1; v_call: TRBV6-5; cdr3_length: 15; cdr3_aa: CASTLQQGGYEKLFF; cdr3_nt: TGTGCCAGCACTCTACAACAGGGGGGATATGAAAAACTGTTTTTT
clone_size: -; j_call: TRBJ2-5; d_call: -; v_call: TRBV11-3; cdr3_length: 12; cdr3_aa: CASSWGEETQYF; cdr3_nt: TGTGCCAGCAGCTGGGGGGAAGAGACCCAGTACTTC
clone_size: -; j_call: TRBJ2-5; d_call: -; v_call: TRBV5-1; cdr3_length: 12; cdr3_aa: CASSLAQETQYF; cdr3_nt: TGCGCCAGCAGCTTAGCCCAAGAGACCCAGTACTTC
clone_size: -; j_call: TRBJ1-1; d_call: TRBD1; v_call: TRBV19; cdr3_length: 16; cdr3_aa: CASGDRDRALNTEAFF; cdr3_nt: TGTGCCAGTGGGGATAGGGACAGGGCTTTGAACACTGAAGCTTTCTTT
clone_size: -; j_call: TRBJ1-2; d_call: -; v_call: TRBV19; cdr3_length: 13; cdr3_aa: CASSIESGDGYTF; cdr3_nt: TGTGCCAGTAGTATAGAATCGGGGGATGGCTACACCTTC
clone_size: -; j_call: TRBJ2-7; d_call: -; v_call: TRBV7-2; cdr3_length: 15; cdr3_aa: CASSPDGAGVYEQYF; cdr3_nt: TGTGCCAGCAGCCCGGACGGGGCAGGGGTCTACGAGCAGTACTTC
clone_size: -; j_call: TRBJ2-5; d_call: TRBD2; v_call: TRBV2; cdr3_length: 17; cdr3_aa: CASSEGGSGKYQETQYF; cdr3_nt: TGTGCCAGCAGTGAAGGGGGTAGCGGGAAATACCAAGAGACCCAGTACTTC
clone_size: -; j_call: TRBJ2-3; d_call: TRBD2; v_call: TRBV2; cdr3_length: 15; cdr3_aa: CASISSGGYTDTQYF; cdr3_nt: TGTGCCAGCATATCTAGCGGGGGGTACACAGATACGCAGTATTTT
clone_size: few; j_call: TRBJ1-2; d_call: -; v_call: TRBV9; cdr3_length: 16; cdr3_aa: CASSETFRGPLDGYTF; cdr3_nt: TGTGCCAGCAGCGAAACTTTCAGGGGCCCACTCGATGGCTACACCTTC
clone_size: -; j_call: TRBJ2-2; d_call: -; v_call: TRBV6-5; cdr3_length: 12; cdr3_aa: CASRIRTGELFF; cdr3_nt: TGTGCCAGCAGAATTAGAACCGGGGAGCTGTTTTTT
clone_size: -; j_call: TRBJ1-4; d_call: -; v_call: TRBV28; cdr3_length: 16; cdr3_aa: CASSSQWGATNEKLFF; cdr3_nt: TGTGCCAGCAGTTCCCAATGGGGGGCAACTAATGAAAAACTGTTTTTT
clone_size: -; j_call: TRBJ2-3; d_call: TRBD2; v_call: TRBV6-1; cdr3_length: 19; cdr3_aa: CASSAHASGGGKWEDTQYF; cdr3_nt: TGTGCCAGCAGTGCCCATGCTAGCGGGGGGGGCAAGTGGGAGGATACGCAGTATTTT
clone_size: -; j_call: TRBJ2-7; d_call: -; v_call: TRBV7-2; cdr3_length: 13; cdr3_aa: CASSIVGSEEQYF; cdr3_nt: TGTGCCAGCAGCATCGTTGGGAGTGAGGAGCAGTACTTC
clone_size: -; j_call: TRBJ2-1; d_call: TRBD2; v_call: TRBV9; cdr3_length: 12; cdr3_aa: CASSLNGGEQFF; cdr3_nt: TGTGCCAGCAGCTTAAACGGGGGGGAGCAGTTCTTC
clone_size: -; j_call: TRBJ2-7; d_call: TRBD2; v_call: TRBV3-1/TRBV3-2; cdr3_length: 15; cdr3_aa: CASSQDLAGHYEQYF; cdr3_nt: TGTGCCAGCAGCCAAGATTTAGCGGGGCACTACGAGCAGTACTTC
clone_size: -; j_call: TRBJ2-3; d_call: -; v_call: TRBV14; cdr3_length: 16; cdr3_aa: CASSQDLSGSTDTQYF; cdr3_nt: TGTGCCAGCAGCCAAGACCTTAGCGGTAGCACAGATACGCAGTATTTT
clone_size: once; j_call: TRBJ1-1; d_call: -; v_call: TRBV27; cdr3_length: 16; cdr3_aa: CASSPTGDPRNTEAFF; cdr3_nt: TGTGCCAGCAGCCCGACGGGGGATCCGAGGAACACTGAAGCTTTCTTT
clone_size: -; j_call: TRBJ1-1; d_call: TRBD1; v_call: TRBV2; cdr3_length: 13; cdr3_aa: CASSYRGDKVAFF; cdr3_nt: TGTGCCAGCAGTTACAGGGGGGATAAGGTTGCTTTCTTT
clone_size: -; j_call: TRBJ2-7; d_call: -; v_call: TRBV6-5; cdr3_length: 14; cdr3_aa: CASRSEGVSKEQYF; cdr3_nt: TGTGCCAGCAGGAGCGAAGGGGTGAGTAAAGAGCAGTACTTC
clone_size: -; j_call: TRBJ2-2; d_call: -; v_call: TRBV11-3; cdr3_length: 14; cdr3_aa: CASSLGGWTGELFF; cdr3_nt: TGTGCCAGCAGCTTAGGCGGATGGACCGGGGAGCTGTTTTTT
clone_size: -; j_call: TRBJ1-6; d_call: -; v_call: TRBV11-3; cdr3_length: 13; cdr3_aa: CASSLAVYSPLHF; cdr3_nt: TGTGCCAGCAGCTTAGCGGTATATTCACCCCTCCACTTT
clone_size: -; j_call: TRBJ1-2; d_call: -; v_call: TRBV14; cdr3_length: 17; cdr3_aa: CASSRSSGRFTNYGYTF; cdr3_nt: TGTGCCAGCAGCCGAAGCTCCGGGAGGTTTACTAACTATGGCTACACCTTC
clone_size: -; j_call: TRBJ2-2; d_call: TRBD2; v_call: TRBV4-2; cdr3_length: 14; cdr3_aa: CASSPTSGPGELFF; cdr3_nt: TGTGCCAGCAGCCCTACTAGCGGTCCCGGGGAGCTGTTTTTT